Presented here are 23 T cell receptor beta chains from one specimen sequenced in a study of CD8+ T cells in alopecia areata. It was cDNA, reverse transcribed from extracted RNA, that served as the sequencing template. TCRdb keeps only in-frame clones here, not all; method: immunoSEQ multiplex PCR. This sample carries about 120,000 clones, around two fifths of them seen once, and the ten largest clones take 3% to 3.5%. The specimen sequenced was CD4+ T cells sorted from blood. Receptors were obtained from a human donor with alopecia areata.

The chain joins TRBV7-8 to TRBJ1-1; weak D call: TRBD1 (5 bases). The CDR3 is made up of 12 amino acids. Germline V CDR1 and CDR2: SGHVS, FQNEAQ. V lost 6 bases, J lost 5 bases, and 10 bases lay in between. The CDR3 bases are TGTGCCAGCAGGGGACCGGGAACTGAAGCTTTCTTT. Translated, it gives CASRGPGTEAFF.

V usage is TRBV29-1 and J usage is TRBJ2-1, with 7 positions matching TRBD2. The CDR3 sequence is 14 residues long. V gave up 4 bases and J gave up 4 bases; unmatched junction bases: 7. From germline, CDR1 is SQVTM and CDR2 ANQGSEA. CDR3: CSVAREGGYNEQFF. For the CDR3, the DNA is TGCAGCGTTGCGAGGGAGGGAGGGTACAATGAGCAGTTCTTC.

This clone was recorded a few times. CDR3 in DNA: TGTGCCAGCAGTTTATTACAGGGATTGGATGGCTACACCTTC. Protein: CASSLLQGLDGYTF. The chain links TRBV28 to TRBJ1-2; D possibly corresponds to TRBD1 (6 bases). V lost 1 base to trimming and J lost 6 bases, with 12 bases between them. Germline-derived CDR1 and CDR2 are MDHEN and SYDVKM. This CDR3 spans 14 amino acids.

This clone was counted only a few times. This chain uses TRBV28 with TRBJ1-6; D is undetermined. The germline CDR1 and CDR2 sequences are MDHEN and SYDVKM. CDR3 size: 15 residues. V lost 5 bases and J 6 bases, leaving 14 bases between the germline ends. The CDR3, as DNA: TGTGCCAGCAGTCGCGACGGTGGGAGTAATTCACCCCTCCACTTT. The encoded protein is CASSRDGGSNSPLHF.

This clone showed up just a few times. Other DNA sequences in the sample encode the same CDR3. CDR3 protein: CASSRDNYGYTF. The CDR3 region has the DNA TGTGCCAGCAGCAGGGACAACTATGGCTACACCTTC. The J gene is TRBJ1-2, the V gene TRBV2, with a tentative D call TRBD1 (5 bases). Trimming shortened V by 6 bases and J by 2 bases, and 7 bases separated the two germline ends. In germline, CDR1 is SNHLY, CDR2 FYNNEI. This CDR3 is 12 amino acids long.

The chain couples TRBV10-2 to TRBJ2-3; 7 bases align to TRBD2. This CDR3 has 13 residues. CDR1 and CDR2 from the germline V gene are WSHSY and SAAADI. With 7 bases clipped from V and 6 bases from J, the junction kept 7 bases outside the gene matches. CDR3 nucleotide sequence: TGCGCCAGCACCCCCGCCGGGAGGGATACGCAGTATTTT. Encoded protein: CASTPAGRDTQYF.

This clone was detected only a few times. This chain uses TRBV19 with TRBJ1-5; D call uncertain. The CDR3 is 15 residues long. Between the trimmed V and J ends, which lost 7 bases and 5 bases, there was a span of 18 bases. CDR1 and CDR2 (germline): LNHDA, SQIVND (reference sequence). CDR3 sequence (DNA): TGTGCCAGTAAGGACTTTCGGGCACGTTATCAGCCCCAGCATTTT. It translates to CASKDFRARYQPQHF.

Concerning this clone itself: The junction and the germline gene differ at one end; a read error may be behind it. This chain connects TRBV29-1 to TRBJ2-3, with 8 bases fitting TRBD1. There are 16 residues in the CDR3. Germline V CDR1 and CDR2: SQVTM, ANQGSEA. The CDR3 reads CSVKDLGQGSTDTQYF. The CDR3 bases are TGCAGCGTTAAAGATCTAGGACAGGGTAGCACAGATACGCAGTATTTT.

The V and J genes are TRBV7-9 and TRBJ2-7; D gene uncertain. This CDR3 contains 11 residues. CDR1 SEHNR and CDR2 FQNEAQ come from the germline V gene (reference sequence). Trimming pared 3 bases from V and 5 bases from J, leaving 5 bases between. CDR3 sequence: CASSFTDEQYF. For the CDR3, the DNA is TGTGCCAGCAGCTTTACGGACGAGCAGTACTTC.

This clone was detected only a few times. The chain has TRBV7-2 and TRBJ2-7; D may be TRBD1 (8 bases). The CDR3 is 15 amino acids. Germline V lookup: CDR1 SGHTA, CDR2 FQGNSA. V lost 5 bases and J 7 bases, leaving 21 bases between the germline ends. CDR3 amino acids: CASSPSGGLGGEQYF. CDR3 nucleotide sequence: TGTGCCAGCAGCCCATCAGGGGGCCTGGGAGGGGAGCAGTACTTC.

The rearrangement uses TRBV28 and TRBJ2-3, with 7 bases lining up with TRBD1. CDR3 length: 14 amino acids. Germline CDR1 is MDHEN and CDR2 is SYDVKM. V shed 9 bases, J shed 2 bases, and the junction held 8 bases outside the gene matches. CDR3 region: CASNWDSSTDTQYF. In DNA, the CDR3 is TGTGCCAGTAACTGGGACAGCTCCACAGATACGCAGTATTTT.

V gene TRBV29-1 combines with J gene TRBJ2-2; unclear D gene. There are 12 residues in the CDR3. Looked up from germline, CDR1 is SQVTM and CDR2 is ANQGSEA. Trimming took off 4 bases at V and 5 bases at J, with 8 bases between the two ends. The CDR3 DNA is TGCAGCGTTGCAGCGTGGACCGGGGAGCTGTTTTTT. Translated: CSVAAWTGELFF.

A few counts support this clone. The chain joins TRBV19 to TRBJ2-7, with 7 bases lining up with TRBD2. The CDR3 consists of 14 residues. Germline CDR1 reads LNHDA; CDR2 reads SQIVND (reference sequence). With 6 bases clipped from V and 1 base from J, the junction kept 6 bases outside the gene matches. The CDR3 reads CASRTSGRSYEQYF. The CDR3 nucleotides are TGTGCCAGTAGGACATCCGGGAGGTCCTACGAGCAGTACTTC. The variable domain in full, completed from reference TRBV19 and TRBJ2-7, reads DGGITQSPKYLFRKEGQNVTLSCEQNLNHDAMYWYRQDPGQGLRLIYYSQIVNDFQKGDIAEGYSVSREKKESFPLTVTSAQKNPTAFYLCASRTSGRSYEQYFGPGTRLTVT.

V usage is TRBV2 and J usage is TRBJ2-1; possible D gene TRBD2, 6 bases. V lost 2 bases to trimming and J lost 0 bases, with 11 bases between them. Germline V lookup: CDR1 SNHLY, CDR2 FYNNEI. The CDR3 sequence is 16 residues long. CDR3 in amino acids: CASSERRGLSYNEQFF. CDR3 sequence (DNA): TGTGCCAGCAGTGAAAGGAGGGGCCTCTCCTACAATGAGCAGTTCTTC.

V and J are TRBV5-1 and TRBJ2-1; no definite D call. Germline V gives CDR1 SGHRS, CDR2 YFSETQ. Trimming left V 0 bases short and J 5 bases short, with 3 bases between. The CDR3 consists of 12 residues. For the CDR3, the DNA is TGCGCCAGCAGCTTGGGCAACAATGAGCAGTTCTTC. The encoded protein is CASSLGNNEQFF.

The gene calls are TRBV29-1 and TRBJ1-3; no clear D. Trimming removed 5 bases from V and 7 bases from J, with 15 bases in between. CDR3 length: 13 amino acids. The V gene's germline CDR1 is SQVTM and CDR2 ANQGSEA. DNA of the CDR3: TGCAGCGTTAGGGCCGGGCAAGCCAACACCATATATTTT. Translated, it gives CSVRAGQANTIYF.

This sequence joins TRBV4-3 and TRBJ2-1; D is unresolved. The V gene's germline CDR1 is LGHNA and CDR2 YSLEER. V lost 4 bases to trimming and J lost 7 bases, with 14 bases between them. This CDR3 spans 14 amino acids. CDR3 in amino acids: CASSPQTFRNEQFF. The CDR3 DNA follows: TGCGCCAGCAGCCCCCAAACTTTTCGGAATGAGCAGTTCTTC.

This chain connects TRBV4-1 to TRBJ1-1, with D perhaps TRBD1 (6 bases). The ends were cut back, 6 bases at V and 4 bases at J, with 21 bases in the middle. The germline V gene has CDR1 MGHRA and CDR2 YSYEKL. The length of the CDR3 is 16 residues. This CDR3 is CASSFRPKEGGTEAFF. Written as DNA, the CDR3 is TGCGCCAGCAGTTTTCGTCCGAAGGAGGGGGGCACTGAAGCTTTCTTT.

This clone turned up a few times. The chain links TRBV29-1 to TRBJ1-5; perhaps TRBD1 as D (6 bases). V was clipped by 4 bases and J by 4 bases, with 17 bases between them. The germline V gene has CDR1 SQVTM and CDR2 ANQGSEA. This CDR3 contains 15 residues. For the CDR3, the DNA is TGCAGCGTTGCAGGCGTGGGGGGGCAGAATCAGCCCCAGCATTTT. Protein sequence: CSVAGVGGQNQPQHF.

Here the CDR3 DNA reads TGTGCCAGCAGTGGGGAACAGGGAGTCTGGAATTCACCCCTCCACTTT. Protein product: CASSGEQGVWNSPLHF. This chain links TRBV2 with TRBJ1-6; tentatively, D is TRBD1 (6 bases). The CDR3 totals 16 residues. The V gene lost 4 bases and the J gene lost 7 bases, with 17 bases spanning the gap. The germline gives CDR1 SNHLY, CDR2 FYNNEI.

This clone was detected only a few times. The genes are TRBV7-2 and TRBJ2-3, with TRBD2 identical over 14 bases. Looked up from germline, CDR1 is SGHTA and CDR2 is FQGNSA. Trimming at V came to 3 bases and at J to 3 bases, leaving 8 bases not matched to a gene. This CDR3 has 18 amino acids. Written as DNA, the CDR3 is TGTGCCAGCAGCTTGACTAGCGGGGGGGCCAGTAGTACAGATACGCAGTATTTT. Translation gives CASSLTSGGASSTDTQYF.

The V gene is TRBV2, the J gene TRBJ2-3; D unresolved. Germline CDR1 and CDR2: SNHLY and FYNNEI. The CDR3 spans 12 residues. V lost 7 bases, J lost 3 bases, and 8 bases lay in between. CDR3 residues: CASTEVTDTQYF. CDR3 sequence (DNA): TGTGCCAGCACCGAGGTTACAGATACGCAGTATTTT. Full variable domain (remainder filled in from reference TRBV2 and TRBJ2-3): EPEVTQTPSHQVTQMGQEVILRCVPISNHLYFYWYRQILGQKVEFLVSFYNNEISEKSEIFDDQFSVERPDGSNFTLKIRSTKLEDSAMYFCASTEVTDTQYFGPGTRLTVL.

This chain uses TRBV15 with TRBJ2-5; D might be TRBD1 (6 bases). CDR3 length: 14 amino acids. Germline values: CDR1 LNHNV, CDR2 YYDKDF (reference sequence). V lost 5 bases and J lost 5, with 15 bases in between. As DNA, the CDR3 is TGTGCCACCAGCTTTGCAGGGGCACGGGAGACCCAGTACTTC. This translates into CATSFAGARETQYF.